These T cell receptor beta chains were read from a single sample in a study of T cells in Graves' hyperthyroidism and ophthalmopathy. TCRdb re-analysed the multiplex PCR reads in MiXCR, keeping a single row per CDR3 protein. Of roughly 240,000 distinct CDR3 sequences in the sample, about 15% are singletons; the top ten hold about 29%. The specimen was blood. The receptors stem from a woman aged 18-29 years with Graves' ophthalmopathy. Both conserved end residues are part of each CDR3. Each record gives: J gene, V gene, clone size, D gene, CDR3 protein, CDR3 DNA. The D gene is left open where the match is weak. Not all rows give a size; the values are once, few, many and, for expanded clones, a class.

TRBJ2-3 TRBV6-1 many - CASSLRQGTDTQYF TGTGCCAGCAGCCTTCGACAGGGCACAGATACGCAGTATTTT
TRBJ2-2 TRBV24-1 - TRBD1 CATSDTAVRRTGQNTGELFF TGTGCCACCAGTGACACAGCCGTACGTAGGACAGGCCAAAACACCGGGGAGCTGTTTTTT
TRBJ2-3 TRBV7-3 many TRBD2 CASSPLAGAGTDTQYF TGTGCCAGCAGCCCTCTAGCGGGGGCGGGCACAGATACGCAGTATTTT
TRBJ1-6 TRBV18 many - CASSPRVGLSPLHF TGTGCCAGCTCACCACGGGTAGGGCTTTCACCCCTCCACTTT
TRBJ2-7 TRBV12-3/TRBV12-4 many TRBD2 CASSAPSRGGYPHEQYF TGTGCCAGCAGTGCCCCGTCGCGGGGGGGATACCCCCACGAGCAGTACTTC
TRBJ1-1 TRBV7-9 many - CASSPQGGTVNTEAFF TGTGCCAGCAGCCCCCAAGGAGGGACTGTGAACACTGAAGCTTTCTTT
TRBJ2-7 TRBV4-2 - TRBD2 CASSQVRGLAGGGYTEQYF TGTGCCAGCAGCCAAGTCAGAGGACTAGCGGGAGGGGGATATACTGAGCAGTACTTC
TRBJ2-7 TRBV6-1 many TRBD1 CASSWSLQGIGEQYF TGTGCCAGCAGCTGGTCCCTACAGGGGATCGGCGAGCAGTACTTC
TRBJ2-3 TRBV6-1 many TRBD2 CASSSSTSGGLDTQYF TGTGCCAGCAGTTCTTCCACTAGCGGGGGATTAGATACGCAGTATTTT
TRBJ2-1 TRBV27 few - CASSLFVGGHDNEQFF TGTGCCAGCAGTTTATTTGTCGGGGGGCACGACAATGAGCAGTTCTTC
TRBJ1-6 TRBV12-3/TRBV12-4 many - CASTIGNSPLHF TGTGCCAGCACCATTGGGAATTCACCCCTCCACTTT
TRBJ2-5 TRBV5-4 - TRBD1 CAIHQGTGPLYGTQYF TGTGCCATCCACCAAGGGACAGGGCCTCTTTACGGGACCCAGTACTTC
TRBJ1-2 TRBV20-1 many - CSARSGRSGGYTF TGCAGTGCTAGATCGGGACGGAGTGGTGGCTACACCTTC
TRBJ2-2 TRBV27 many - CASHPPRSNTGELFF TGTGCCAGTCACCCGCCGCGATCGAACACCGGGGAGCTGTTTTTT
TRBJ2-1 TRBV5-1 - - CASSRYRTGGEQFF TGCGCCAGCAGCCGCTACCGCACCGGGGGTGAGCAGTTCTTC
TRBJ1-4 TRBV18 - - CASSPRLDEKLFF TGTGCCAGCTCACCGAGATTAGATGAAAAACTGTTTTTT
TRBJ2-2 TRBV7-9 many TRBD1 CASSLGQGPNTGELFF TGTGCCAGCAGCTTAGGACAGGGTCCGAACACCGGGGAGCTGTTTTTT
TRBJ2-6 TRBV19 - TRBD1 CASSTWRTGVYSGANVPTF TGTGCCAGTAGTACTTGGAGGACAGGGGTTTACTCTGGGGCCAACGTCCCGACTTTC
TRBJ2-1 TRBV5-1 - - CASSLPGGYNEQFF TGCGCCAGCAGCTTGCCTGGCGGCTACAATGAGCAGTTCTTC
TRBJ2-3 TRBV4-3 - TRBD2 CASSQDRLAGVLSTDTQYF TGCGCCAGCAGCCAAGATAGACTAGCGGGAGTCCTTAGCACAGATACGCAGTATTTT
TRBJ1-1 TRBV19 many - CASSPSWGAEAFF TGTGCCAGTAGCCCGTCCTGGGGGGCTGAAGCTTTCTTT
TRBJ1-4 TRBV7-2 - TRBD1 CASSQDPGQGYEKLFF TGTGCCAGCAGCCAAGATCCGGGACAGGGGTATGAAAAACTGTTTTTT
TRBJ1-1 TRBV18 many - CASSRGPPADTEAFF TGTGCCAGCTCACGGGGGCCACCGGCGGACACTGAAGCTTTCTTT
TRBJ1-4 TRBV3-1 many - CASSQVNFEKLFF TGTGCCAGCAGCCAAGTAAACTTCGAAAAACTGTTTTTT
TRBJ1-6 TRBV3-1 many - CASSQSSYNSPLHF TGTGCCAGCAGCCAAAGCTCCTATAATTCACCCCTCCACTTT
TRBJ2-5 TRBV12-3/TRBV12-4 many - CASSLAGDTVRIGETQYF TGTGCCAGCAGTTTAGCTGGAGATACAGTTCGGATTGGGGAGACCCAGTACTTC